One and the same sample provided the 27 T cell receptor beta chains below, sequenced in a study of liver allograft versus peripheral blood T cells. At the level of the study: Blood and transplanted-liver T cell receptor repertoires from recipients were compared.

Each CDR3 protein gets one entry after TCRdb re-called the reads with MiXCR. The profile shows 14,000 or so distinct CDR3 sequences, 20% to 25% of them singletons. The receptor source for this set is a human patient who had a liver transplant. The T cells may come from the graft donor.

CDR3 DNA sequence: TGTGCCAGCAGCCTAGCTCGCGTCTATGGCTACACCTTC. Translated, it gives CASSLARVYGYTF. This rearrangement joins TRBV6-2 or TRBV6-3 to TRBJ1-2; D call uncertain. The CDR3 spans 13 residues. V lost 6 bases and J lost 4, with 12 bases in between. Per the germline V gene, CDR1 is MNHEY and CDR2 is SVGEGT.

The J gene is TRBJ1-5, the V gene TRBV19; 7 bases match TRBD1. V was pared by 5 bases and J by 4 bases, with 8 bases of the junction left unmatched. The CDR3 has 15 amino acids. Germline V gene lookup returns CDR1 LNHDA and CDR2 SQIVND (reference sequence). CDR3 DNA: TGTGCCAGTAGTCTTACCGGGACAGCTAATCAGCCCCAGCATTTT. This encodes CASSLTGTANQPQHF.

In this sample, this clonotype turned up many times. The chain joins TRBV7-9 to TRBJ2-2; D unclear. The CDR3 length is 14 residues. Germline-derived CDR1 and CDR2 are SEHNR and FQNEAQ (reference sequence). Trimming shortened V by 1 base and J by 3 bases, and 6 bases separated the two germline ends. The CDR3 DNA follows: TGTGCCAGCAGCTTAGGCACCGACACCGGGGAGCTGTTTTTT. Translating gives CASSLGTDTGELFF.

The table lists this clonotype with a few counts. The V gene is TRBV30, the J gene TRBJ1-2; the D gene is possibly TRBD1 (6 bases). Trimming took off 2 bases at V and 8 bases at J, with 15 bases between the two ends. Germline CDR1 is GTSNPN and CDR2 is SVGIG (reference sequence). The CDR3 consists of 13 residues. In nucleotides, the CDR3 is TGTGCCTGGAGTCCCGACAGGCTGTCAGGCTACACCTTC. Protein: CAWSPDRLSGYTF.

This clonotype is medium-sized within its sample. The chain is built from TRBV5-6 and TRBJ1-1; D may be TRBD1 (5 bases). The CDR3 is 15 residues long. V lost 6 bases to trimming and J lost 3 bases, with 18 bases between them. Germline lookup yields CDR1 SGHDT and CDR2 YYEEEE. This chain's CDR3 is CASNSPVVGDTEAFF. The CDR3 nucleotides are TGTGCCAGCAACAGCCCGGTCGTGGGGGACACTGAAGCTTTCTTT.

In this sample, this clonotype turned up a few times. The CDR3 loop is CSARGGGVYNEQFF. The DNA of the CDR3 is TGCAGTGCTAGAGGCGGCGGGGTATACAATGAGCAGTTCTTC. V usage is TRBV20-1 and J usage is TRBJ2-1; D is possibly TRBD2 (6 bases). V was trimmed by 1 base and J by 4 bases, leaving 11 bases between them. Germline CDR1 reads DFQATT; CDR2 reads SNEGSKA (reference sequence). There are 14 residues in the CDR3.

This clonotype has ten or more counts. The chain uses TRBV7-9 and TRBJ1-5, with a possible D match to TRBD1 (5 bases). Trimming left V 5 bases short and J 2 bases short, with 16 bases between. The germline gives CDR1 SEHNR, CDR2 FQNEAQ (reference sequence). This CDR3 has 16 residues. The CDR3 here is CASSLGVAMGNQPQHF. DNA for the CDR3: TGTGCCAGCAGCCTAGGGGTGGCAATGGGCAATCAGCCCCAGCATTTT.

This clonotype was seen only a few times. For the CDR3, the DNA is TGTGCCAGCAGTTACAGGACGAGCAATCAGCCCCAGCATTTT. Its protein product is CASSYRTSNQPQHF. The genes are TRBV6-2 or TRBV6-3 and TRBJ1-5, with no clear D. Germline loops: CDR1 MNHEY, CDR2 SVGEGT. The CDR3 has 14 amino acids. V was clipped by 2 bases and J by 1 base, with 6 bases between them.

This clonotype is medium-sized (0.01 to 0.1%) by share. This chain connects TRBV6-1 to TRBJ1-5, with 7 bases matching TRBD1. The V and J ends lost 5 bases and 3 bases, in that order; junction bases with no gene match: 7. The CDR3 contains 15 residues. From germline, CDR1 is MNHNS and CDR2 SASEGT. The chain's CDR3 is CASSPMTGNNQPQHF. CDR3 sequence (DNA): TGTGCCAGCAGTCCCATGACAGGGAACAATCAGCCCCAGCATTTT.

This clonotype ranks as medium-sized. V is TRBV6-5 and J is TRBJ2-1; 9 positions agree with TRBD1. The CDR3 is made up of 16 amino acids. Germline loops: CDR1 MNHEY, CDR2 SVGAGI. V shed 8 bases, J shed 5 bases, and the junction held 13 bases outside the gene matches. The CDR3 DNA reads as TGTGCCAGCCACGGGTGGACAGGGGAAGGAAACAATGAGCAGTTCTTC. This translates into CASHGWTGEGNNEQFF.

The genes are TRBV6-6 and TRBJ1-4; D is possibly TRBD1 (5 bases). Germline V gene sequence: CDR1 MNHNY, CDR2 SVGAGI (reference sequence). This CDR3 has 18 residues. Trimming removed 5 bases at V and 2 bases at J, with 21 bases between. CDR3 DNA: TGTGCCAGCAGTCACGGGCCGGGGCCTGGGTTGACTAATGAAAAACTGTTTTTT. It yields the protein CASSHGPGPGLTNEKLFF.

V is TRBV7-9 and J is TRBJ2-3, with 10 bases identical to TRBD2. Trimming removed 2 bases from V and 5 bases from J; junction bases left unmatched: 4. Germline loops: CDR1 SEHNR, CDR2 FQNEAQ (reference sequence). There are 15 residues in the CDR3. The CDR3 spells CASSLTSGVLDTQYF. DNA of the CDR3: TGTGCCAGCAGCTTAACTAGCGGGGTTCTAGATACGCAGTATTTT. Filled out from reference TRBV7-9 and TRBJ2-3, the complete variable domain reads DTGVSQNPRHKITKRGQNVTFRCDPISEHNRLYWYRQTLGQGPEFLTYFQNEAQLEKSRLLSDRFSAERPKGSFSTLEIQRTEQGDSAMYLCASSLTSGVLDTQYFGPGTRLTVL.

This clonotype was counted a few times. The chain links TRBV7-9 to TRBJ1-1, with D maybe TRBD1 (6 bases). Per the germline V gene, CDR1 is SEHNR and CDR2 is FQNEAQ (reference sequence). The V end lost 5 bases, the J end lost 1 base, and 8 bases lay between the germline ends. This CDR3 is 13 amino acids long. CDR3 residues: CASSLQGNTEAFF. The CDR3 region has the DNA TGTGCCAGCAGCCTACAGGGGAACACTGAAGCTTTCTTT.

V is TRBV5-6 and J is TRBJ2-7; 8 bases are shared with TRBD2. The germline CDR1 and CDR2 sequences are SGHDT and YYEEEE. Unmatched junction bases numbered 1, after V lost 4 bases and J lost 4 bases. The CDR3 totals 12 residues. For the CDR3, the DNA is TGTGCCAGCAGCGGACTAGCTTACGAGCAGTACTTC. It yields the protein CASSGLAYEQYF.

This chain links TRBV6-2 or TRBV6-3 with TRBJ1-5; no reliable D call. Germline CDR1 and CDR2: MNHEY and SVGEGT. The CDR3 has 12 residues. With 5 bases removed from V and 2 bases from J, the gap between germline ends came to 4 bases. The CDR3 DNA sequence: TGTGCCAGCAGTGGTCGCAATCAGCCCCAGCATTTT. Translation gives CASSGRNQPQHF.

Relative to its sample, this clonotype is medium-sized (0.01 to 0.1%). The chain recombines TRBV6-5 with TRBJ1-5, with TRBD1 as a possible D gene (6 bases). Per the germline V gene, CDR1 is MNHEY and CDR2 is SVGAGI. The CDR3 extends over 14 amino acids. V was clipped by 0 bases and J by 7 bases, with 10 bases between them. The CDR3 bases are TGTGCCAGCAGTTACTCGATCAGGGGACAGCCCCAGCATTTT. Protein: CASSYSIRGQPQHF.

This clonotype came up a few times. This chain uses TRBV6-2 or TRBV6-3 with TRBJ2-7; 8 positions agree with TRBD1. CDR1 is MNHEY and CDR2 is SVGEGT in the germline V gene. V lost 6 bases to trimming and J lost 5 bases; unmatched junction nucleotides: 6. There are 13 residues in the CDR3. CDR3 protein: CASSLQGGHEQYF. In nucleotides, the CDR3 is TGTGCCAGCAGCCTACAGGGGGGCCACGAGCAGTACTTC.

This clonotype has ten or more counts. The V gene is TRBV18, the J gene TRBJ2-7; D perhaps matches TRBD2 (6 bases). V shed 5 bases and J shed 0 bases, with 17 bases lying between them. CDR3 length: 16 amino acids. Germline CDR1 is KGHSH and CDR2 is LQKENI. This chain's CDR3 is CASSTPGTGGSYEQYF. In DNA form, the CDR3 reads TGTGCCAGCTCAACCCCCGGGACTGGGGGCTCCTACGAGCAGTACTTC.

This clonotype has a handful of counts. The junction does not match germline at one end; this may be a read error. The V and J genes are TRBV18 and TRBJ1-1, with TRBD1 matching over 12 bases. In germline, CDR1 is KGHSH, CDR2 LQKENI. This CDR3 has 18 amino acids. In nucleotides, the CDR3 is TGTACCAGCTCACCTTTACAGCTGGGACAGGGGGCCGGCACTGAAGCTTTCTTT. As protein: CTSSPLQLGQGAGTEAFF.

This clonotype ranks as medium-sized. The J gene is TRBJ1-2, the V gene TRBV19; no reliable D call. V dropped 7 bases and J dropped 4 bases, with 16 bases sitting between them. This CDR3 has 14 residues. The germline CDR1 and CDR2 sequences are LNHDA and SQIVND (reference sequence). CDR3 amino acids: CASKVPGGSYGYTF. The CDR3 DNA reads TGTGCCAGTAAAGTTCCAGGCGGGAGCTATGGCTACACCTTC.

A few counts support this clonotype. The chain carries TRBV28 and TRBJ1-1; D is unclear. Germline CDR1 and CDR2: MDHEN and SYDVKM. CDR3 length equals 12 residues. V lost 7 bases and J 0 bases, leaving 6 bases between the germline ends. CDR3 sequence (DNA): TGTGCCAGCAAGGTACTGAACACTGAAGCTTTCTTT. Its protein is CASKVLNTEAFF.

This clonotype has at least ten counts. CDR3 coding DNA: TGTGCCATCAAGGGCACCTACGAGCAGTACTTC. This translates into CAIKGTYEQYF. V gene TRBV10-3 combines with J gene TRBJ2-7; D unclear. This CDR3 is 11 amino acids long. Germline CDR1 is ENHRY and CDR2 is SYGVKD. The germline V and J ends were trimmed by 7 bases and 2 bases, with 6 bases remaining between them.

This clonotype is deemed medium-sized (0.01 to 0.1%). V gene TRBV6-5 combines with J gene TRBJ1-1; perhaps TRBD1 as D (6 bases). The CDR3 length is 16 residues. Looked up from germline, CDR1 is MNHEY and CDR2 is SVGAGI. The V and J ends lost 2 bases and 10 bases respectively, with 23 bases between them. CDR3 coding DNA: TGTGCCAGCAGTTACCGACTCGTCCCACAGGGACGGGGAGCTTTCTTT. Encoded protein: CASSYRLVPQGRGAFF.

The chain combines TRBV30 with TRBJ1-2, with a tentative D call TRBD1 (5 bases). V was trimmed by 3 bases and J by 8 bases, leaving 10 bases between them. The germline V gene has CDR1 GTSNPN and CDR2 SVGIG (reference sequence). This CDR3 is built from 11 residues. CDR3 sequence reads: CAWSQGVGYTF. CDR3 nucleotides: TGTGCCTGGAGCCAGGGCGTAGGCTACACCTTC.

This clonotype was observed once. The chain combines TRBV7-3 with TRBJ1-1, with TRBD1 as a possible D gene (5 bases). The CDR3 covers 13 residues. Germline CDR1 and CDR2: SGHTA and FQGTGA. V shed 4 bases and J shed 5 bases, with 11 bases lying between them. CDR3: CASSSQGGTEAFF. The CDR3 DNA reads as TGTGCCAGCAGCTCCCAGGGCGGGACTGAAGCTTTCTTT.

This clonotype has a handful of counts. V and J are TRBV5-6 and TRBJ1-3; tentatively, D is TRBD1 (5 bases). V shed 1 base and J shed 2 bases, with 7 bases lying between them. Germline lookup yields CDR1 SGHDT and CDR2 YYEEEE. The CDR3 length is 14 residues. The CDR3, as DNA: TGTGCCAGCAGCTTGCGGGACCCTGGAAACACCATATATTTT. Translating it yields CASSLRDPGNTIYF. Looking up the rest from reference TRBV5-6 and TRBJ1-3 gives the full variable domain: DAGVTQSPTHLIKTRGQQVTLRCSPKSGHDTVSWYQQALGQGPQFIFQYYEEEERQRGNFPDRFSGHQFPNYSSELNVNALLLGDSALYLCASSLRDPGNTIYFGEGSWLTVV.

With regard to this clonotype: A clone one base away is much larger, so this may be a read error. V gene TRBV6-5 combines with J gene TRBJ1-1; TRBD1 matches 7 bases. Germline V CDR1 and CDR2: MNHEY, SVGAGI. This CDR3 is 15 amino acids long. The CDR3 DNA reads as TGTGTCAGCAGTTATGGTCAGGGGGGTGACACTGAAGCTTTCTTT. This encodes CVSSYGQGGDTEAFF.